Each of the 16 T cell receptor beta chains below was sequenced from the same sample in a study of somatic mutations in cytotoxic T cells in rheumatoid arthritis. TCRdb keeps only in-frame clones here, not all; method: immunoSEQ multiplex PCR. The sample contains around 16,000 clones, about 77% of which appear only once. The sequencing input was CD8+ T cells sorted from blood. These receptors were collected from an adult with rheumatoid arthritis.

This chain joins TRBV27 and TRBJ1-1, with D possibly matching TRBD1 (5 bases). The CDR3 loop spans 13 amino acids. In germline, CDR1 is MNHEY, CDR2 SMNVEV (reference sequence). Trimming left V 3 bases short and J 5 bases short, with 10 bases between. CDR3 sequence (DNA): TGTGCCAGCAGTTTGGGTCGGGGGACTGAAGCTTTCTTT. This sequence encodes CASSLGRGTEAFF.

This sequence joins TRBV7-2 and TRBJ2-7; no firm D call. Germline assignment: CDR1 SGHTA and CDR2 FQGNSA. The CDR3 has 14 residues. Trimming removed 1 base from V and 2 bases from J, with 9 bases in between. CDR3 residues: CASSLVGSPYEQYF. DNA of the CDR3: TGTGCCAGCAGCTTAGTGGGCTCCCCCTACGAGCAGTACTTC.

The chain links TRBV6-4 to TRBJ2-2; possible D gene TRBD2, 5 bases. CDR3 length: 15 residues. Trimming took off 0 bases at V and 2 bases at J, with 7 bases between the two ends. The germline V gene has CDR1 MRHNA and CDR2 SNTAGT. CDR3 residues: CASSDSDSNTGELFF. Written as DNA, the CDR3 is TGTGCCAGCAGTGACTCGGACTCAAACACCGGGGAGCTGTTTTTT.

The chain joins TRBV28 to TRBJ2-1; tentatively, D is TRBD1 (5 bases). The CDR3 loop spans 14 amino acids. Germline V CDR1 and CDR2: MDHEN, SYDVKM. Deletions cut 3 bases from V and 0 bases from J, with 6 bases between. The CDR3 region is CASSFRGSYNEQFF. The CDR3 region has the DNA TGTGCCAGCAGTTTTAGGGGCTCCTACAATGAGCAGTTCTTC.

The V call is TRBV11-3, the J call TRBJ2-3, with D hard to call. The germline gives CDR1 SGHNT, CDR2 YENEEA. This CDR3 has 13 amino acids. Trimming cost V 5 bases and J 1 base, with 7 bases left between them. CDR3 nucleotides: TGTGCCAGCAGCGTGGCGGGCACAGATACGCAGTATTTT. It encodes CASSVAGTDTQYF.

For the CDR3, the DNA is TGTGCCAGCAGTTTGGGCCAGAACACTGAAGCTTTCTTT. It codes for CASSLGQNTEAFF. V and J are TRBV27 and TRBJ1-1, with D unclear. The CDR3 extends over 13 amino acids. Trimming removed 3 bases from V and 1 base from J, with 6 bases in between. Germline CDR1 MNHEY, CDR2 SMNVEV (reference sequence).

A single count supports this clone. CDR3 nucleotides: TGTGCCAGCGGGACAGGGAATAATGAGCAGTTCTTC. Amino acids: CASGTGNNEQFF. The chain joins TRBV5-4 to TRBJ2-1; the match to TRBD1 covers 9 bases. CDR1 SGHNT and CDR2 YYREEE come from the germline V gene (reference sequence). With V trimmed by 7 bases and J by 7 bases, 3 bases remained unmatched. This CDR3 is 12 amino acids long.

The chain carries TRBV28 and TRBJ2-3; D gene ambiguous. The CDR3 is made up of 15 amino acids. Between the trimmed V and J ends, which lost 3 bases and 6 bases, there was a span of 16 bases. Germline V lookup: CDR1 MDHEN, CDR2 SYDVKM. In DNA form, the CDR3 reads TGTGCCAGCAGTTTCCCCCGCAGTAGTTCGGATACGCAGTATTTT. Translated: CASSFPRSSSDTQYF.

The chain links TRBV28 to TRBJ1-1, with TRBD1 as a possible D gene (5 bases). Trimming stripped 0 bases from V and 4 bases from J, with 9 bases between. The germline gives CDR1 MDHEN, CDR2 SYDVKM. The CDR3 extends over 14 amino acids. In nucleotides, the CDR3 is TGTGCCAGCAGTTTATGGGGGGTAGGCACTGAAGCTTTCTTT. As protein: CASSLWGVGTEAFF.

The rearrangement links TRBV6-1 to TRBJ2-1; D is uncertain. This CDR3 region has 14 residues. V was shortened by 3 bases and J by 5 bases, with 11 bases between the two germline ends. Germline V lookup: CDR1 MNHNS, CDR2 SASEGT. The CDR3 nucleotides are TGTGCCAGCAGTGACGTAGGCCGGAACAATGAGCAGTTCTTC. Its protein is CASSDVGRNNEQFF.

The chain joins TRBV11-2 to TRBJ2-3; the match to TRBD2 covers 7 bases. CDR3 length: 19 amino acids. Trimming cost V 3 bases and J 2 bases; bases outside gene matches: 17. The V gene's germline CDR1 is SGHAT and CDR2 FQNNGV. CDR3 sequence: CASSFQPWGTSGNTDTQYF. In DNA, the CDR3 is TGTGCCAGCAGCTTCCAACCTTGGGGAACGAGCGGGAACACAGATACGCAGTATTTT.

The chain couples TRBV7-9 to TRBJ1-2, with a weak D call TRBD1 (6 bases). V gave up 1 base and J gave up 0 bases, with 18 bases separating them. There are 18 residues in the CDR3. From germline, CDR1 is SEHNR and CDR2 FQNEAQ (reference sequence). The CDR3 DNA reads TGTGCCAGCAGCTTAGACCCAAACAGGGTAGGAGCTAACTATGGCTACACCTTC. This gives the protein CASSLDPNRVGANYGYTF.

This clone was counted only a few times. This chain links TRBV6-6 with TRBJ1-1; D gene ambiguous. This CDR3 has 14 residues. V was cut by 5 bases and J by 0 bases, with 10 bases left in between. Germline V gene data show CDR1 as MNHNY and CDR2 as SVGAGI (reference sequence). The CDR3 region is CASSLSTVNTEAFF. The CDR3, as DNA: TGTGCCAGCAGTCTATCCACAGTGAACACTGAAGCTTTCTTT.

This chain uses TRBV10-1 with TRBJ2-1, with TRBD2 matching over 7 bases. The junction had 8 bases not matched to a gene; V was cut back by 5 bases and J by 10 bases. Germline lookup yields CDR1 WNHNN and CDR2 SYGVQD (reference sequence). The CDR3 has 13 residues. The CDR3 reads CASSPSRGGEQFF. CDR3 coding DNA: TGCGCCAGCAGTCCCAGTCGGGGAGGGGAGCAGTTCTTC.

The chain carries TRBV4-2 and TRBJ2-7; no reliable D call. V lost 0 bases, J lost 0 bases, and 12 bases lay in between. This CDR3 is 16 amino acids long. In germline, CDR1 is LGHNA, CDR2 YNFKEQ. The CDR3 spells CASSQDLLSISYEQYF. For the CDR3, the DNA is TGTGCCAGCAGCCAAGATCTGCTCTCCATCTCCTACGAGCAGTACTTC.

The chain couples TRBV19 to TRBJ1-2; D not resolved. Germline CDR1 reads LNHDA; CDR2 reads SQIVND (reference sequence). The length of the CDR3 is 10 residues. Trimming stripped 10 bases from V and 5 bases from J, with 8 bases between. The CDR3 loop reads CATRFYGYTF. DNA of the CDR3: TGTGCCACCAGGTTTTATGGCTACACCTTC.